This TCR beta chain comes out of a study of naive and memory T cell subsets. The length of the CDR3 is 14 residues. CDR1 and CDR2 (germline): MNHEY, SVGAGI. Whole blood, over 2 ml, came from adult healthy volunteers. Blood and skin TCR RNA was reverse transcribed with alpha and beta constant primers. One entry per CDR3 protein, called by TCRdb with MiXCR from the 5' RACE reads. Of over 20,000 distinct CDR3 sequences in the sample, under 30% were seen once. This TCR was recovered from a female donor in good health. The chain carries TRBV6-5 and TRBJ2-1; perhaps TRBD2 as D (6 bases). Matching the DNA end better, TRBJ2-7 makes the J call doubtful. CDR3 region: CASTKPGGHNEQYF. CDR3 nucleotide sequence: TGTGCCAGCACCAAGCCCGGGGGTCACAATGAGCAGTACTTC.